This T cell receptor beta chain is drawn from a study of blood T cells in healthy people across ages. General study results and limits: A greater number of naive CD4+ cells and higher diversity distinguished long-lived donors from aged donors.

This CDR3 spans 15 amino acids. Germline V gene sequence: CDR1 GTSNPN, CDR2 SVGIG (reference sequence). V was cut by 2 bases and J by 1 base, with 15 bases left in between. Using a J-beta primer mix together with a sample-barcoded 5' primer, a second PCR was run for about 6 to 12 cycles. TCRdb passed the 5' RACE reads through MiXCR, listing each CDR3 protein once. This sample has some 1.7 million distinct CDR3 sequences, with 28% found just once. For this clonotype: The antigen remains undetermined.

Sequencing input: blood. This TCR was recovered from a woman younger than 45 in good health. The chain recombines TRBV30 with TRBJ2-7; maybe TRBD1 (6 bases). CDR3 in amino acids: CAWSPPRTVSYEQYF. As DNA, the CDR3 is TGTGCCTGGAGTCCCCCTAGGACAGTTTCCTACGAGCAGTACTTC.